One and the same sample provided the 2 T cell receptor beta chains below, sequenced in a study of radiotherapy plus CTLA-4 blockade in lung cancer. Sequencing used immunoSEQ multiplex PCR; TCRdb keeps in-frame clones, though not all of them. The table records around 45,000 clones, approximately 76% of them present only once. The sequenced sample was peripheral blood, obtained from a patient treated with radiotherapy plus ipilimumab. The receptor set was obtained from a human donor with non-small cell lung cancer who had stable disease on radiotherapy plus ipilimumab.

The V call is TRBV19, the J call TRBJ1-1; 7 positions match TRBD1. This CDR3 has 14 residues. With 5 bases clipped from V and 3 bases from J, the junction kept 6 bases outside the gene matches. Germline V gene data show CDR1 as LNHDA and CDR2 as SQIVND (reference sequence). The CDR3 DNA sequence: TGTGCCAGTAGTTGGAACAGGGGTTACACTGAAGCTTTCTTT. This gives the protein CASSWNRGYTEAFF. The variable domain in full, completed from reference TRBV19 and TRBJ1-1, reads DGGITQSPKYLFRKEGQNVTLSCEQNLNHDAMYWYRQDPGQGLRLIYYSQIVNDFQKGDIAEGYSVSREKKESFPLTVTSAQKNPTAFYLCASSWNRGYTEAFFGQGTRLTVV.

This sequence joins TRBV5-4 and TRBJ2-7; TRBD1 agrees at 8 bases. Germline assignment: CDR1 SGHNT and CDR2 YYREEE (reference sequence). After removal of 4 bases from V and 5 bases from J, the junction contained 2 bases not matched to a gene. The CDR3 extends over 12 amino acids. The CDR3 is CASSPGQDEQYF. The CDR3 nucleotides are TGTGCCAGCAGCCCGGGACAGGACGAGCAGTACTTC.